Listed below are T cell receptor beta chains from one sample, sequenced in a study of T cells in Graves' hyperthyroidism and ophthalmopathy. TCRdb re-called the multiplex PCR reads with MiXCR, one entry per CDR3 protein. The repertoire includes around 690,000 distinct CDR3 sequences, 15% to 20% of them detected once, and around 15% sits in the top ten. Sequenced material: blood. The receptors stem from a man over 45 with Graves' hyperthyroidism. Each CDR3 is given with its conserved first and last residue. A D gene is named only where the DNA matches it firmly. Part of the rows lack a size; the others show once, few, many or a class for expanded clones.

few,.,TRBJ1-5,TRBV20-1,TGCAGTGCTAGTTTCGGGAGTAGGACCAATCAGCCCCAGCATTTT,CSASFGSRTNQPQHF
.,.,TRBJ2-1,TRBV18,TGTGCCAGCTCCCAGACTAGACTTCATGAGCAGTTCTTC,CASSQTRLHEQFF
few,TRBD2,TRBJ2-1,TRBV7-8,TGTGCCAGCAGCTTACAAGGACTAGCGAGTCCCTACAATGAGCAGTTCTTC,CASSLQGLASPYNEQFF
.,.,TRBJ1-2,TRBV18,TGTGCCAGCTCATCCCCCGAAGGGTCCTACACCTTC,CASSSPEGSYTF
few,.,TRBJ1-6,TRBV27,TGTGCCACCTCTGGAAGAGGATCCCGGACTAATAATTCACCCCTCCACTTT,CATSGRGSRTNNSPLHF
many,.,TRBJ1-1,TRBV7-3,TGTGCCAGCAGCCCCCACGGAGGGATGAACACTGAAGCTTTCTTT,CASSPHGGMNTEAFF
few,.,TRBJ2-7,TRBV28,TGTGCCGCTGGACTGGCGGGCGGACCCTACGAGCAGTACTTC,CAAGLAGGPYEQYF
few,.,TRBJ1-1,TRBV6-1,TGTGCCTCCGGTCGGGGATCTGAAGCTTTCTTT,CASGRGSEAFF
.,TRBD2,TRBJ2-5,TRBV6-5,TGTGCCAGCAGTTACCGCGGGGGAGCAGAGACCCAGTACTTC,CASSYRGGAETQYF
.,TRBD2,TRBJ2-1,TRBV28,TGTGCCAGCAGTTCCCAGGCCTATATCAGGACTAGCGGGAGCAATGAGCAGTTCTTC,CASSSQAYIRTSGSNEQFF
once,TRBD1,TRBJ1-5,TRBV6-2/TRBV6-3,TGTGCCAGCAAAACCGGGACAGGGATTTCGTTGCCCCAGCATTTT,CASKTGTGISLPQHF
many,TRBD1,TRBJ1-2,TRBV28,TGTGCCAGCAGTTTGGGGACAGGGGAGGGCTACACCTTC,CASSLGTGEGYTF
few,.,TRBJ1-1,TRBV7-9,TGTGCCAGCAGCTTTAGGCAGGCGAAGAACACTGAAGCTTTCTTT,CASSFRQAKNTEAFF
few,.,TRBJ1-5,TRBV19,TGTGCCAGTAGTATCAAAGGGGATCAGCCCCAGCATTTT,CASSIKGDQPQHF
.,TRBD1,TRBJ2-2,TRBV7-9,TGTGCCAGCAGCGGACAGACAGGGTATAACACCGGGGAGCTGTTTTTT,CASSGQTGYNTGELFF
.,TRBD2,TRBJ2-7,TRBV20-1,TGCAGTGCTAGGAGCGGGATCCACGAGCAGTACTTC,CSARSGIHEQYF
many,TRBD1,TRBJ1-3,TRBV28,TGTGCCAGCAGTCTGACGGGACAGGGGGCGAGTCTAAACACCATATATTTT,CASSLTGQGASLNTIYF
.,.,TRBJ1-2,TRBV28,TGTGCCAGCAGTTTGGGGGGGAACGTCTATGGCTACACCTTC,CASSLGGNVYGYTF
many,.,TRBJ1-2,TRBV19,TGTGCCAGCAGGGATCGAGACTATGGCTACACCTTC,CASRDRDYGYTF
many,TRBD2,TRBJ2-5,TRBV20-1,TGCAGTGCTAGAGGGACTAGCGGGAGGGCCGGAGAGACCCAGTACTTC,CSARGTSGRAGETQYF
many,TRBD1,TRBJ2-4,TRBV25-1,TGTGCCAGCGATATCCCACAGGGGGAAAACATTCAGTACTTC,CASDIPQGENIQYF
.,TRBD2,TRBJ2-2,TRBV20-1,TGCAGTGCCTCCTCTGGGACTAGGTCCACCGGGGAGCTGTTTTTT,CSASSGTRSTGELFF
few,.,TRBJ2-2,TRBV19,TGTGCCAGTAGTAACGACCTAGGACTGACGAACACCGGGGAGCTGTTTTTT,CASSNDLGLTNTGELFF
many,.,TRBJ2-4,TRBV6-5,TGTGCCAGCAGTTACAATTGGAGGGCACGGGGAGCCAAAAACATTCAGTACTTC,CASSYNWRARGAKNIQYF
few,TRBD1,TRBJ1-5,TRBV28,TGTGCCAGCAGTTTCCAGGACAGGGGCGGGCGGCCCCAGCATTTT,CASSFQDRGGRPQHF
many,.,TRBJ1-2,TRBV10-2,TGCGCCAGCCTCGGAATCGGGGCCGAGGGTTACGGCTACACCTTC,CASLGIGAEGYGYTF
many,.,TRBJ2-7,TRBV19,TGTGCCAGTAGCCCGTCCGGGGGAGCGTTTCAGGAGCAGTACTTC,CASSPSGGAFQEQYF
few,.,TRBJ2-3,TRBV24-1,TGTGCCACCAGTGATCGACGGACCGCAACTAGCACAGATACGCAGTATTTT,CATSDRRTATSTDTQYF
.,TRBD1,TRBJ1-3,TRBV7-9,TGTGCCAGAGACCCGGGACAGATGTTCTCTGGAAACACCATATATTTT,CARDPGQMFSGNTIYF
.,TRBD2,TRBJ2-5,TRBV24-1,TGTGCCACCAGTGAGCCGCTAGCGGGGGAGACCCAGTACTTC,CATSEPLAGETQYF
few,TRBD2,TRBJ2-1,TRBV6-2/TRBV6-3,TGTGCCAGCAGTTACGGACTAGCGGGAGAAGGGGGCAATGAGCAGTTCTTC,CASSYGLAGEGGNEQFF
few,.,TRBJ1-1,TRBV30,TGTGCCTGGATGGACGAGTCATTTTATGAAGCTTTCTTT,CAWMDESFYEAFF
many,TRBD1,TRBJ2-7,TRBV28,TGTGCCAGCAGTTCAATCGACCGGGACAGGGTAACCCACGAGCAGTACTTC,CASSSIDRDRVTHEQYF
.,TRBD2,TRBJ2-7,TRBV20-1,TGCAGTGCTAGAGATAAACTAGCGGGAGGATACGAGCAGTACTTC,CSARDKLAGGYEQYF
.,TRBD1,TRBJ2-5,TRBV18,TGTGCCAGCTCACCACCGCGTGCGGACAGGGGCCGCTTGGACTTC,CASSPPRADRGRLDF
few,.,TRBJ2-7,TRBV10-3,TGTGCCATCAGTCTACAGGGCGAGTACGAGCAGTACTTC,CAISLQGEYEQYF
many,TRBD1,TRBJ2-7,TRBV27,TGTGCCAGCAGACACCGGGACAGCCCCTACGAGCAGTACTTC,CASRHRDSPYEQYF
.,.,TRBJ2-6,TRBV10-2,TGCGCCAGCAAATCGGGAATCTCTGGGGCCAGCGTCCTGACTTTC,CASKSGISGASVLTF
many,TRBD1,TRBJ1-1,TRBV29-1,TGCAGCGCCGAGGACAGGCTGAACACTGAAGCTTTCTTT,CSAEDRLNTEAFF
few,TRBD1,TRBJ2-6,TRBV6-1,TGTGCCAGCAGACCAACAGGGGACGGGGCCAACGTCCTGACTTTC,CASRPTGDGANVLTF
many,.,TRBJ1-5,TRBV30,TGTGCCTGGAGTTCAGACGTGGATCAGCCCCAGCATTTT,CAWSSDVDQPQHF
.,.,TRBJ2-1,TRBV5-1,TGCGCCAGCAGCCTTGGACAGAGCCCCTCCTACAATGAGCAGTTCTTC,CASSLGQSPSYNEQFF
many,.,TRBJ1-6,TRBV3-1,TGTGCCAGCAGCCTTCTGCCGGGCACCGAGGGTCCCCTCCACTTT,CASSLLPGTEGPLHF
.,.,TRBJ2-7,TRBV20-1,TGCAGTGCTCAACTAAACCGGGACTACGAGCAGTACTTC,CSAQLNRDYEQYF
few,.,TRBJ1-5,TRBV20-1,TGCAGTGCTAGACGCTGGCAAGGAGTATGGCCCCAGCATTTT,CSARRWQGVWPQHF
.,TRBD2,TRBJ2-5,TRBV28,TGTGCCAGCAGCTTATCACCGGGACTAGCGGGAGAAGAGACCCAGTACTTC,CASSLSPGLAGEETQYF
.,TRBD2,TRBJ2-3,TRBV14,TGTGCCAGCAGCCAAGATTGGGGCAGCGGGAGTGCAGATACGCAGTATTTT,CASSQDWGSGSADTQYF
many,.,TRBJ1-5,TRBV2,TGTGCCAGCAGTGAAGCCCAGGGAGACCAGCCCCAGCATTTT,CASSEAQGDQPQHF
many,.,TRBJ1-1,TRBV6-1,TGTGCCAGCAGTAGCTACACCACTGAAGCTTTCTTT,CASSSYTTEAFF